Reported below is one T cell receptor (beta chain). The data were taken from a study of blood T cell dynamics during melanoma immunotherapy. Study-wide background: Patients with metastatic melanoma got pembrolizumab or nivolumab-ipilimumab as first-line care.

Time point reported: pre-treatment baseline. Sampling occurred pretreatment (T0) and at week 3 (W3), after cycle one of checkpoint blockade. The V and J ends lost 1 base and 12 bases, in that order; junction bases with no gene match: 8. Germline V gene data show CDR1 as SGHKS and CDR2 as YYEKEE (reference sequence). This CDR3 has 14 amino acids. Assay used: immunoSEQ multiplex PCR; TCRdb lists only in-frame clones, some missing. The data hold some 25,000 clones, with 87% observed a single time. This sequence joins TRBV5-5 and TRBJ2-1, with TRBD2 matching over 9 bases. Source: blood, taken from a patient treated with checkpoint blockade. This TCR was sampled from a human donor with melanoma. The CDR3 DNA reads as TGTGCCAGCAGCTTGTCTAGCGGGATAGGGGTGCAGTTCTTC. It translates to CASSLSSGIGVQFF.